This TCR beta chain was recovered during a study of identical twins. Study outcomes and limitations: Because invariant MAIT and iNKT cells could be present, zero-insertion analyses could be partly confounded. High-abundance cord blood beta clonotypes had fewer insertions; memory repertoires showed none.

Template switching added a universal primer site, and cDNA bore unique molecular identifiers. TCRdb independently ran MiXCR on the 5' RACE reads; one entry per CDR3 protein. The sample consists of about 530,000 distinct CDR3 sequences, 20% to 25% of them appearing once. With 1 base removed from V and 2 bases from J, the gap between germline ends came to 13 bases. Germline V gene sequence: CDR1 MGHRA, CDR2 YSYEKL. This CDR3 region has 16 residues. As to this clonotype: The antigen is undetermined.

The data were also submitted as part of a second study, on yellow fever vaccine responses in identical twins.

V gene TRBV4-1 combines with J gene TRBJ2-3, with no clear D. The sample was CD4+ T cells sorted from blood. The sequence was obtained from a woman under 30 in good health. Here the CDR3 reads CASSQGANLVTDTQYF. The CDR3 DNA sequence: TGCGCCAGCAGCCAAGGGGCCAACCTGGTCACAGATACGCAGTATTTT.